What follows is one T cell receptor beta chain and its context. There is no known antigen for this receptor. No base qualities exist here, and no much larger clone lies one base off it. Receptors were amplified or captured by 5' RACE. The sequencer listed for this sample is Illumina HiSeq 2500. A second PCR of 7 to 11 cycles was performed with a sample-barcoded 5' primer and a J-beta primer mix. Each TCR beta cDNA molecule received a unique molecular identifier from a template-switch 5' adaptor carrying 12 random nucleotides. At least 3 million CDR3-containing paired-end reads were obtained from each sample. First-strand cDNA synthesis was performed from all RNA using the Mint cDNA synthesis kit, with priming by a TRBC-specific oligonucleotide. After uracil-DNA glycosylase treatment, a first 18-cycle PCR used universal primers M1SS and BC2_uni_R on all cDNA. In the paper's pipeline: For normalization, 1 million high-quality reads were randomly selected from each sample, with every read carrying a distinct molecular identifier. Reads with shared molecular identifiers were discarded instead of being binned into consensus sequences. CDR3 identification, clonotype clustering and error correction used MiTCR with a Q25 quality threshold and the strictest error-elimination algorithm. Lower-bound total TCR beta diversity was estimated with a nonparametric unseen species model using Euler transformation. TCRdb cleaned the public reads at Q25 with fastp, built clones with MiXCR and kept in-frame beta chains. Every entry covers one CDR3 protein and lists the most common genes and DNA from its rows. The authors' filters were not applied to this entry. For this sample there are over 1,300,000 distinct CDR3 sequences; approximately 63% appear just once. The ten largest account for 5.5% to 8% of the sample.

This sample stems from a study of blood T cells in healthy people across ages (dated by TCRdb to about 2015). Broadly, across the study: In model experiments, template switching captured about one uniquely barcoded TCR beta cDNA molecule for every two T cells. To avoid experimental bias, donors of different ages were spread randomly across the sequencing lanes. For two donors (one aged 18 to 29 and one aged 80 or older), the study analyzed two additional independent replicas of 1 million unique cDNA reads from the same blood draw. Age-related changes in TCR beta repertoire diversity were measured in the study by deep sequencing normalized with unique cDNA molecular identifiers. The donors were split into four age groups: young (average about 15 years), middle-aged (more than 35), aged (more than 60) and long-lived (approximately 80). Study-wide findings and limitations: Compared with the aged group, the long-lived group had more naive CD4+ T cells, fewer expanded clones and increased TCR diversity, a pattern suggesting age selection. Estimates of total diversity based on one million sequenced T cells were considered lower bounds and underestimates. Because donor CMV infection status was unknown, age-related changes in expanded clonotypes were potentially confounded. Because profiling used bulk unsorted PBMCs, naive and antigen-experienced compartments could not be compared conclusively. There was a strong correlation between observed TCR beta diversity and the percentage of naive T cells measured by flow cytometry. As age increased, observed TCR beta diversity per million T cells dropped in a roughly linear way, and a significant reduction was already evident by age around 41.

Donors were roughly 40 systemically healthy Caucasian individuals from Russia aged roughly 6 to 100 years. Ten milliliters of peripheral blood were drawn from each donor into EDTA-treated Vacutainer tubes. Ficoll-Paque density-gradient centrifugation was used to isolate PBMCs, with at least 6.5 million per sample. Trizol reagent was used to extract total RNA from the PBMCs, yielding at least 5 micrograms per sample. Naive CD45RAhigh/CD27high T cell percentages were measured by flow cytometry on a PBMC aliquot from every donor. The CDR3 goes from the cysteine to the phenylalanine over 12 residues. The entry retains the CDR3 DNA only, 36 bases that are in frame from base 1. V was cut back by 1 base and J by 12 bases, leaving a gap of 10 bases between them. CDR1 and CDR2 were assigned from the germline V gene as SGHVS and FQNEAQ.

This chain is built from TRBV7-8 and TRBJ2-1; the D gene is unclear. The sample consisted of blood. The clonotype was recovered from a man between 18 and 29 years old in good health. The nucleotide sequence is TGTGCCAGCAGCTTAGACCCAAAGGGGCAGTTCTTC. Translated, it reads CASSLDPKGQFF.